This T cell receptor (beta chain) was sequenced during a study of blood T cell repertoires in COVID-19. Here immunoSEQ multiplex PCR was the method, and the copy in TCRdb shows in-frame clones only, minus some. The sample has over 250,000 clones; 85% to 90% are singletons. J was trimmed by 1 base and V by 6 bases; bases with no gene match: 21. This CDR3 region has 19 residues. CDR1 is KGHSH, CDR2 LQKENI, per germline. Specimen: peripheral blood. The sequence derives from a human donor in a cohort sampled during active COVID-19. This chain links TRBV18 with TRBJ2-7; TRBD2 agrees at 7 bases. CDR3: CASSRTSTGGGSGSYEQYF. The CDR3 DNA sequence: TGTGCCAGCTCGCGGACCTCGACCGGGGGAGGGTCGGGTTCCTACGAGCAGTACTTC.